This T cell receptor (beta chain) was retrieved from a study of T cell changes during pregnancy in multiple sclerosis. This CDR3 region has 15 residues. The germline V and J ends were trimmed by 2 bases and 0 bases, with 11 bases remaining between them. Germline CDR1 KGHSH, CDR2 LQKENI. Using immunoSEQ multiplex PCR, the repertoire was profiled, and TCRdb retains in-frame clones only, with some absent. The top ten clones hold 0.4% to 0.5% of a sample with approximately 130,000 clones, about 96% of them seen once. This chain uses TRBV18 with TRBJ2-7; TRBD2 is a possible D gene (5 bases). Source: peripheral blood, taken after pregnancy. The receptor's source is a female donor with multiple sclerosis, enrolled in a pregnancy study. The CDR3 loop is CASSPGSGISYEQYF. DNA for the CDR3: TGTGCCAGCTCACCAGGAAGCGGCATCTCCTACGAGCAGTACTTC.